This TCR beta chain emerged from a study of T cell repertoires in cytomegalovirus infection. Study background: Indicated by public TCR beta signatures were CMV infection and matching HLA type.

Study-level results: Ex vivo, HLA-C-restricted CMV-specific TCR beta clonotypes prevailed over the rest of the response. Accumulated public TCR beta family frequency recognized individuals carrying CMV together with the relevant HLA.

Regarding this clonotype: Antigen: not known.

TCRdb used MiXCR to reprocess the reads, holding one entry per CDR3 protein. The sample holds approximately 700,000 distinct CDR3 sequences, roughly a third seen once. Germline V gene sequence: CDR1 MNHNS, CDR2 SASEGT. The ends were cut back, 0 bases at V and 4 bases at J, with 5 bases in the middle. The CDR3 runs to 13 residues. The sample was PBMCs. The source is a human donor in good health (CMV status not recorded). Some clones in this sample may be carry-over from other donors' samples. The rearrangement links TRBV6-1 to TRBJ2-3; D is ambiguous. CDR3 amino acids: CASSEAPADTQYF. The CDR3 nucleotides are TGTGCCAGCAGTGAAGCGCCCGCAGATACGCAGTATTTT.